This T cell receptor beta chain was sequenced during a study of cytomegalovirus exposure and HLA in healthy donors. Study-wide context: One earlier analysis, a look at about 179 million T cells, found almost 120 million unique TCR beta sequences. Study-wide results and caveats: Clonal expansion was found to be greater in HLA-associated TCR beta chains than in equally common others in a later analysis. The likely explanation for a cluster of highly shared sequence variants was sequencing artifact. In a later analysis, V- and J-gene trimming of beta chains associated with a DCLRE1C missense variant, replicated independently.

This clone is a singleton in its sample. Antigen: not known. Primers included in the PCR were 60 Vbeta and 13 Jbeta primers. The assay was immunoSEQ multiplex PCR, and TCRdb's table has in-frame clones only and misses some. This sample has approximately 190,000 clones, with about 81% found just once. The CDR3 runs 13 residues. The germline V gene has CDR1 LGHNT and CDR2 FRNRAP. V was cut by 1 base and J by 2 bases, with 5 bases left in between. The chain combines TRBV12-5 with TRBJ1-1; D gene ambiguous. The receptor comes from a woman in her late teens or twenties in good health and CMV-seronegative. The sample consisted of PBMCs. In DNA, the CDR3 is TGTGCTAGTGGTTTGGACTCAAACACTGAAGCTTTCTTT. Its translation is CASGLDSNTEAFF.